This T cell receptor (beta chain) is from a study of blood T cell repertoires in COVID-19. Study background: Acute-phase and convalescent COVID-19 samples originated in the United States, Italy and Spain. PBMCs, B-cell-depleted T cells, or T cells were the source of the cDNA or gDNA that made up the material.

Original handling: Nucleated cell number was recorded as an estimate derived from reference gene primer amplification. Clones were read by immunoSEQ multiplex PCR, and TCRdb kept only the in-frame ones, dropping some. The DNA gave D and trimming, while V, J and clone size come from that table. The sample comprises 150,000 to 200,000 clones, roughly 90% of which are singletons, and approximately 2% rests with the top ten. The V end lost 1 base, the J end lost 2 bases, and 12 bases lay between the germline ends. The CDR3 totals 15 residues. Germline lookup yields CDR1 SGHRS and CDR2 YFSETQ. The sample consisted of peripheral blood. The chain recombines TRBV5-1 with TRBJ1-1; tentatively, D is TRBD1 (5 bases). This receptor was taken from a man younger than 30 with acute or convalescent COVID-19. The CDR3 DNA sequence: TGCGCCAGCAGCTTGTTCCAGGGAATAAACACTGAAGCTTTCTTT. This gives the protein CASSLFQGINTEAFF.